One and the same sample provided the 5 T cell receptor beta chains below, sequenced in a study of blood T cell repertoires in COVID-19. Produced via immunoSEQ multiplex PCR; TCRdb's table is partial and in-frame only. The data show some 45,000 clones, with about 91% seen just once and 15% held by the top ten. Sequencing input: peripheral blood. These receptors were obtained from a man between 60 and 75 years old with active COVID-19.

This rearrangement joins TRBV9 to TRBJ1-5; maybe TRBD1 (6 bases). V gave up 0 bases and J gave up 3 bases, with 10 bases separating them. The germline V gene encodes CDR1 SGDLS and CDR2 YYNGEE. CDR3 length: 15 residues. For the CDR3, the DNA is TGTGCCAGCAGCGTAGGTTCAGGGGACAATCAGCCCCAGCATTTT. Translating it yields CASSVGSGDNQPQHF.

The chain uses TRBV6-2 or TRBV6-3 and TRBJ1-5; D ambiguous. This CDR3 contains 14 residues. V was shortened by 5 bases and J by 4 bases, with 12 bases between the two germline ends. Germline V lookup: CDR1 MNHEY, CDR2 SVGEGT. CDR3 sequence: CASSKRGANQPQHF. As DNA, the CDR3 is TGTGCCAGCAGTAAACGGGGAGCAAATCAGCCCCAGCATTTT.

The chain links TRBV11-2 to TRBJ2-7, with D possibly matching TRBD2 (5 bases). V lost 8 bases, J lost 0 bases, and 14 bases lay in between. Germline V gene sequence: CDR1 SGHAT, CDR2 FQNNGV. The CDR3 covers 14 residues. For the CDR3, the DNA is TGTGCCAGCCGCCCGGACTTTGACTCCTACGAGCAGTACTTC. Residues: CASRPDFDSYEQYF.

This clone appeared a single time. The rearrangement links TRBV4-1 to TRBJ1-6; 7 bases map to TRBD1. With 1 base clipped from V and 15 bases from J, the junction kept 15 bases outside the gene matches. This CDR3 spans 16 amino acids. The germline CDR1 and CDR2 sequences are MGHRA and YSYEKL. CDR3 sequence reads: CASSQGSGTAWLSLHF. The CDR3 DNA sequence: TGCGCCAGCAGCCAAGGCTCCGGGACAGCGTGGTTGAGCCTCCACTTT.

A single count supports this clone. The chain is built from TRBV2 and TRBJ2-3; D call uncertain. The CDR3 sequence is 13 residues long. CDR1 is SNHLY and CDR2 is FYNNEI in the germline V gene. The V end was cut by 7 bases, the J end by 0 bases, with 8 bases between. CDR3 nucleotide sequence: TGTGCCAGCAAGGCGGATAGCACAGATACGCAGTATTTT. It is translated as CASKADSTDTQYF.